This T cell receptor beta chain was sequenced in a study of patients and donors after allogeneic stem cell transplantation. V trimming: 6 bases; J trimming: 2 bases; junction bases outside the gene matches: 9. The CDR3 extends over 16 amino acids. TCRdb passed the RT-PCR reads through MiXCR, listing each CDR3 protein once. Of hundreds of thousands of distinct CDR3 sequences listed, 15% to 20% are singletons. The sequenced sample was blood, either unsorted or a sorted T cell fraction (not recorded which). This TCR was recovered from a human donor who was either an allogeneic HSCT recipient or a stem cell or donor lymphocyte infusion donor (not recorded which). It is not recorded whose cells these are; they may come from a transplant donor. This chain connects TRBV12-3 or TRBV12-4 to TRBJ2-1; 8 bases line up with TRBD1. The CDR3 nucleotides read TGTGCCAGCAGCCGACGGGGACAGGCTACCTACAATGAGCAGTTCTTC. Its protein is CASSRRGQATYNEQFF.